A selection of T cell receptor beta chains follows, all from one sample in a study of CD8 T cells in Susac syndrome. TCRdb itself ran the immunoSEQ multiplex PCR reads through MiXCR, one entry per CDR3 protein. The table records about 53,000 distinct CDR3 sequences, about 95% of them present only once. Sequenced sample: CD8+ T cells from PBMCs. The receptor source for this set is a human donor with Susac syndrome. The conserved cysteine and the conserved F or W are not part of the CDR3 here.

V: TRBV5-6; J: TRBJ1-2; CDR3: ASSLSSIYGYT
V: TRBV6-1; J: TRBJ2-5; CDR3: ASSARERGQQETQY
V: TRBV29-1; J: TRBJ2-7; CDR3: SVEDQDSYEQY
V: TRBV6-2/TRBV6-3; J: TRBJ2-7; CDR3: ASSYSPDRGEYEQY
V: TRBV18; J: TRBJ2-7; CDR3: ASSPAAGWNEQY
V: TRBV14; J: TRBJ2-3; CDR3: ASSPLRGGTDTQY
V: TRBV12-3/TRBV12-4; J: TRBJ2-3; CDR3: ASSQGGPGDTQY
V: TRBV5-6; J: TRBJ2-2; CDR3: ASSFRQANTGELF
V: TRBV30; J: TRBJ1-1; CDR3: AWITATEAF
V: TRBV20-1; J: TRBJ2-3; CDR3: SARRTEVTQY
V: TRBV29-1; J: TRBJ2-7; CDR3: SVAGGAGYEQY
V: TRBV3-1; J: TRBJ2-1; CDR3: ASSQEPGPGDEQF
V: TRBV2; J: TRBJ2-1; CDR3: ASSEAPLDTGSFYNERF
V: TRBV27; J: TRBJ2-5; CDR3: ASSLTSGDSTQY
V: TRBV29-1; J: TRBJ2-3; CDR3: SMGQRGRSTDTQY
V: TRBV9; J: TRBJ1-1; CDR3: ASSPYPVQGTEAF
V: TRBV30; J: TRBJ1-2; CDR3: AWSVMSVRGYT
V: TRBV6-5; J: TRBJ2-7; CDR3: ASTSDRGEQY
V: TRBV20-1; J: TRBJ1-2; CDR3: SAAGQDYGYT
V: TRBV4-1; J: TRBJ1-5; CDR3: ASSQVSSNQPQH
V: TRBV20-1; J: TRBJ1-5; CDR3: SARDRSSGGNQPQH
V: TRBV9; J: TRBJ1-5; CDR3: ASSSGLFGNQPQH
V: TRBV4-3; J: TRBJ2-5; CDR3: ASSQDRGRETQY
V: TRBV7-9; J: TRBJ2-5; CDR3: ASSFVLGQYQETQY
V: TRBV12-3/TRBV12-4; J: TRBJ2-7; CDR3: ASSSGSYEQY
V: TRBV30; J: TRBJ2-3; CDR3: AWSVSGETQY
V: TRBV4-3; J: TRBJ1-2; CDR3: ASSPDRVGYGYT
V: TRBV4-1; J: TRBJ1-5; CDR3: ASSQVGEGHQPQH
V: TRBV29-1; J: TRBJ2-6; CDR3: SVVGRDSSWANVLT
V: TRBV7-8; J: TRBJ2-5; CDR3: ASSYRLGRETQY
V: TRBV30; J: TRBJ1-4; CDR3: AWSLPEKLF
V: TRBV12-3/TRBV12-4; J: TRBJ1-1; CDR3: ASAKYRATEAF
V: TRBV13; J: TRBJ2-2; CDR3: ASSSGGLNTGELF
V: TRBV12-3/TRBV12-4; J: TRBJ1-5; CDR3: ASSARGQPQH
V: TRBV20-1; J: TRBJ2-7; CDR3: SARDSAGTYEQY
V: TRBV15; J: TRBJ2-7; CDR3: ATSRQGEPYEQY
V: TRBV7-9; J: TRBJ2-1; CDR3: ASSLEWRDEQF
V: TRBV20-1; J: TRBJ1-5; CDR3: SARGQGAQPQH
V: TRBV12-3/TRBV12-4; J: TRBJ1-1; CDR3: ASSTGTTEAF
V: TRBV20-1; J: TRBJ1-1; CDR3: SASTGASLMNTEAF